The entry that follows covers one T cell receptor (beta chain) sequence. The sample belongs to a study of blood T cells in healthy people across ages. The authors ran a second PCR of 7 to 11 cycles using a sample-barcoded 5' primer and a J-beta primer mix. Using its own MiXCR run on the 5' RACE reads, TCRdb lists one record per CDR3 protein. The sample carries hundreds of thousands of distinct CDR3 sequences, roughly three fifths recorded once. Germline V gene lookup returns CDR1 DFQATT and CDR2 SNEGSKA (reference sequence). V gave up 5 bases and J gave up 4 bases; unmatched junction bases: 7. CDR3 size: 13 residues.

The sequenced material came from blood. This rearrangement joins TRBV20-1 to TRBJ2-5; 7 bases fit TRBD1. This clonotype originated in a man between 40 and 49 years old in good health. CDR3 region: CSARRQGGETQYF. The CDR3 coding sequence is TGCAGTGCTCGAAGACAGGGTGGAGAGACCCAGTACTTC.